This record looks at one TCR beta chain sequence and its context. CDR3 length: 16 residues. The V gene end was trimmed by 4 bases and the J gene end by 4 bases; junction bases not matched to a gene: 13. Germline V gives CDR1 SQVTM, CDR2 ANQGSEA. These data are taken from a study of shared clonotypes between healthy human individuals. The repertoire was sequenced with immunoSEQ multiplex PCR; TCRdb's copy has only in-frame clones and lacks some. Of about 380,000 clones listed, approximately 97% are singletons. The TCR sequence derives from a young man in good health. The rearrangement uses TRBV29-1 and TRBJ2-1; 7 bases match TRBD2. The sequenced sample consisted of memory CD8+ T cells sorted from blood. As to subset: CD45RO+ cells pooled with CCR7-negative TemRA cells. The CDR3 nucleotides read TGCAGCGTTGTCTCGCAGGCGGCGGGAGATTACAATGAGCAGTTCTTC. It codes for CSVVSQAAGDYNEQFF.